The entry below describes one T cell receptor beta chain. The V segment lost 5 bases and the J segment 1 base; nucleotides outside the gene matches: 8. Germline CDR1 and CDR2: LNHDA and SQIVND (reference sequence). The CDR3 has 15 residues. A single record per CDR3 protein comes from TCRdb applying MiXCR to the reads. The sample carries 100,000 or so distinct CDR3 sequences, less than 25% recorded once. This sample is drawn from a study of T cell repertoires in cytomegalovirus infection. V gene TRBV19 combines with J gene TRBJ2-7; 7 nucleotides match TRBD1. Sequencing was performed on CD8+ T cells from PBMCs. The source of this sequence is a human donor in good health (CMV status not recorded). Some clones in this sample may be carry-over from other donors' samples. CDR3 coding DNA: TGTGCCAGTAGTCTGAACAGGGGCCTTTCCTACGAGCAGTACTTC. This gives the protein CASSLNRGLSYEQYF.